The 8 T cell receptor beta chains presented below share a single source sample, sequenced in a study of T cells in Graves' hyperthyroidism and ophthalmopathy. Researchers amplified the TCR beta CDR3 regions from RNA transcripts. The HTBI primer set was used in a first-round RT-PCR of the TCR CDR3. TCRdb re-called the multiplex PCR reads through MiXCR, storing one row per CDR3 protein. The sample consists of roughly 400,000 distinct CDR3 sequences, around 15% of them appearing once. Material for sequencing was blood. These receptors all stem from a man between 50 and 59 years old with Graves' ophthalmopathy.

There are many counts of this clonotype. The CDR3, as DNA: TGTGCCAGTACTGACAGTGCGTACCAAGAGACCCAGTACTTC. It translates to CASTDSAYQETQYF. The chain joins TRBV6-1 to TRBJ2-5; perhaps TRBD1 as D (5 bases). The CDR3 sequence is 14 residues long. From germline, CDR1 is MNHNS and CDR2 SASEGT. Trimming took 9 bases from V and 0 from J, leaving 14 bases between them.

In its sample, this clonotype was seen many times. The rearrangement links TRBV18 to TRBJ2-7, with D hard to call. Germline lookup yields CDR1 KGHSH and CDR2 LQKENI. V gave up 3 bases and J gave up 0 bases, with 6 bases separating them. This CDR3 has 13 amino acids. The CDR3 protein is CASSPPSSYEQYF. In DNA, the CDR3 is TGTGCCAGCTCACCTCCTAGCTCCTACGAGCAGTACTTC.

The rearrangement uses TRBV5-6 and TRBJ2-7; TRBD2 is a possible D gene (6 bases). V lost 5 bases and J 3 bases, leaving 18 bases between the germline ends. Germline CDR1 is SGHDT and CDR2 is YYEEEE. This CDR3 contains 15 residues. The CDR3 loop is CASSPLRSGVYEQYF. DNA for the CDR3: TGTGCCAGCAGTCCCCTTCGGTCGGGGGTCTACGAGCAGTACTTC.

This clonotype came up many times. V usage is TRBV12-3 or TRBV12-4 and J usage is TRBJ2-6, with 15 bases matching TRBD2. V gave up 6 bases and J gave up 2 bases; unmatched junction bases: 5. There are 18 residues in the CDR3. The CDR3 region is CASSSGLAGGPGANVLTF. The CDR3, as DNA: TGTGCCAGCAGCTCGGGACTAGCGGGAGGTCCTGGGGCCAACGTCCTGACTTTC.

This clonotype was detected many times. The chain employs TRBV9 and TRBJ2-1; 15 positions agree with TRBD2. The J segment lost 0 bases and the V segment lost 7 bases, leaving 5 bases of the junction unmatched. The CDR3 loop spans 17 amino acids. Germline assignment: CDR1 SGDLS and CDR2 YYNGEE. CDR3 in DNA: TGTGCCAGCCAAGGGACTAGCGGGGGGAGCTCCTACAATGAGCAGTTCTTC. Translated: CASQGTSGGSSYNEQFF.

This clonotype occurred many times. The V and J genes are TRBV28 and TRBJ2-5, with 7 bases aligning to TRBD1. The V gene end was trimmed by 6 bases and the J gene end by 5 bases; junction bases not matched to a gene: 6. Germline V CDR1 and CDR2: MDHEN, SYDVKM. The length of the CDR3 is 13 residues. CDR3: CASRLQGNETQYF. In nucleotides, the CDR3 is TGTGCCAGCAGGCTACAGGGGAACGAGACCCAGTACTTC.

Worth noting for this clonotype: One base away lies a much larger clone, so this may be a sequencing read error. The V and J genes are TRBV7-3 and TRBJ2-5; D gene uncertain. Trimming cost V 6 bases and J 2 bases, with 4 bases left between them. The CDR3 consists of 11 residues. Germline V lookup: CDR1 SGHTA, CDR2 FQGTGA. This CDR3 reads CASRDQETQYF. CDR3 DNA: TGTGCCAGCAGGGATCAAGAGACCCAGTACTTC.

In its sample, this clonotype was seen a few times. V gene TRBV28 combines with J gene TRBJ2-4, with D unresolved. Looked up from germline, CDR1 is MDHEN and CDR2 is SYDVKM. V lost 10 bases to trimming and J lost 0 bases, with 10 bases between them. The CDR3 extends over 13 amino acids. The CDR3, as DNA: TGTGCCACCATTGATCTAGCCAAAAACATTCAGTACTTC. It encodes CATIDLAKNIQYF.